This T cell receptor beta chain was sequenced during a study of cytotoxic CD8 clonotypes in ibrutinib-treated CLL. For the study at large: Enrolment comprised around 11 relapsed/refractory and 15 treatment-naive patients; under 18 were IGHV unmutated. Complete response was seen in 2 patients and partial in around 24; about 12 progressed and some 14 stayed remitted after a median around 68 months.

About this clone itself: Its cognate antigen is unknown.

Findings and limits, study-wide: Starting clonality was above that of age-matched healthy donors and tracked circulating CD8+ T-cell counts. Stable or contracted on treatment, public clonotypes were also uncommon.

V was cut by 1 base and J by 6 bases, with 10 bases left in between. CDR3 length equals 13 residues. Germline CDR1 reads SGHKS; CDR2 reads YYEKEE (reference sequence). Method: immunoSEQ multiplex PCR; TCRdb's copy keeps in-frame clones and lacks some. The sample yields approximately 170,000 clones, 88% seen once. J is TRBJ1-1 and V is TRBV5-5, with a weak D call TRBD1 (5 bases). This specimen consisted of PBMCs, obtained at disease progression, from a patient treated with ibrutinib. This TCR came from a human donor with chronic lymphocytic leukemia. The CDR3 coding sequence is TGTGCCAGCAGCTTGCACGGGGGGGCTGAAGCTTTCTTT. Translation gives CASSLHGGAEAFF.